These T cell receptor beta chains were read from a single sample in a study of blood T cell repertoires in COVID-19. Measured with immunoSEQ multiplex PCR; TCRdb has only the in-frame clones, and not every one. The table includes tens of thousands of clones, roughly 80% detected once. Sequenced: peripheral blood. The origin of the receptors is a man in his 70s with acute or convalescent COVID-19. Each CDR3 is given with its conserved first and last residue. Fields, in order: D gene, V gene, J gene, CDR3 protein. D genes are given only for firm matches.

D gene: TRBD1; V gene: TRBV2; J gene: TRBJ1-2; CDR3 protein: CASSGDRTGRYGYTF
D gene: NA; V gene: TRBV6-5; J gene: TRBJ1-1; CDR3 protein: CASSYGGSTEAFF
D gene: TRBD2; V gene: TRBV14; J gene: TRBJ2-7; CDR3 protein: CASSQGTSGIQYF
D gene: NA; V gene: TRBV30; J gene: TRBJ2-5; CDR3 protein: CAWSVPGVETQYF
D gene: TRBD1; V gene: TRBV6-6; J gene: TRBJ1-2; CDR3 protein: CASSPMTGGAEGYTF
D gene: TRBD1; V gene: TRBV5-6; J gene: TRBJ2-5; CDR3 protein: CASSSVGQGETQYF
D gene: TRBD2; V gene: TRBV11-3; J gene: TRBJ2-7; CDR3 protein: CASSWTSGSEQYF
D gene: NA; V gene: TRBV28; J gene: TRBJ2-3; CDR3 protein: CASSPLTSQYF
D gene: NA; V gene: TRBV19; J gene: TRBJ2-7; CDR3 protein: CASKIAGESYEQYF
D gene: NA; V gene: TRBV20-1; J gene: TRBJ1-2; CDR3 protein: CSARDPGGYTF
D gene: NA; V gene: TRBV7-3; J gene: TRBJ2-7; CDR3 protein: CASSLTGTSLEQYF
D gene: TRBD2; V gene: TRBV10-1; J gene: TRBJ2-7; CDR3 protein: CASSEYGTSGIYEQYF
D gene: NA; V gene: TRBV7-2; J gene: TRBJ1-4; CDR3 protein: CASSLGGPTNEKLFF
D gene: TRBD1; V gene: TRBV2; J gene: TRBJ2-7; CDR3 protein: CASTRTGNYEQYF
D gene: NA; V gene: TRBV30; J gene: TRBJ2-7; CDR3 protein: CAWSRGLTEQYF
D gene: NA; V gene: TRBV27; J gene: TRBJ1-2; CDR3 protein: CASSPLDRLNYGYTF
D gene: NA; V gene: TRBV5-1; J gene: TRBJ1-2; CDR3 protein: CASSLGTANYGYTF
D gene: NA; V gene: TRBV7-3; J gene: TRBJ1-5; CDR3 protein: CASSLRGNQPQHF
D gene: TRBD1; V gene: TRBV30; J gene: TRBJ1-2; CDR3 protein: CAWNGMTGANYGYTF
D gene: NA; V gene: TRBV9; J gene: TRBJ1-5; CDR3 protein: CASSVDTGQPQHF
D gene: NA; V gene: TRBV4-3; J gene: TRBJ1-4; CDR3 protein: CASSQEGRAGAEKLFF
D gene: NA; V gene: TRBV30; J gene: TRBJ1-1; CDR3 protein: CAWSRPVTEAFF
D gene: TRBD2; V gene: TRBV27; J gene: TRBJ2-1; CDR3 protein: CASSSLAGGVNEQFF
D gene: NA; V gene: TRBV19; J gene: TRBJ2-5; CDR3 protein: CASSARLDLETQYF
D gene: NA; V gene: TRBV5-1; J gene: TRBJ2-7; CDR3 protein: CASSLGAYEQYF
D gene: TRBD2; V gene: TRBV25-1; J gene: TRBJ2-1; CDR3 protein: CASSSTASGYNEQFF
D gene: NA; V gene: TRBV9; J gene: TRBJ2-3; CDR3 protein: CASSPGGSVSDTQYF
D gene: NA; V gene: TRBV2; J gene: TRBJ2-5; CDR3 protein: CASSDDSQETQYF
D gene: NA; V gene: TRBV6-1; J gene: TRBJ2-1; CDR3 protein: CASSEGQLYNEQFF
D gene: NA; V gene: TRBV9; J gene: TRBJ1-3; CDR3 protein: CASSVSSLGNTIYF
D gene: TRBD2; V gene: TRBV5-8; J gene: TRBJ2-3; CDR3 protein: CASSPGTSASTDTQYF
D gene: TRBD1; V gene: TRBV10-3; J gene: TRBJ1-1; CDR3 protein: CAISKTGGEDEAFF
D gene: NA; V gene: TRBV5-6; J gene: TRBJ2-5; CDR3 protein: CASSSNGLWETQYF
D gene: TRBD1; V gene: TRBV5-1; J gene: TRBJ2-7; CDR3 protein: CASSPGQGAYEQYF